A single sample is the source of the 4 T cell receptor beta chains below, sequenced in a study of vaccination and CD4 T cells after COVID-19 (dated by TCRdb to the early 2020s). The antigens of these receptors remain unknown. Library method: PCR. Sequencing was carried out with an Illumina iSeq 100. At the Johns Hopkins FTIC core, DNA from the cultured CD4+ T cells underwent TCR sequencing with the Oncomine TCR Beta short-read assay. Clones were called with MiXCR by TCRdb after fastp trimmed the public reads at Q25, and only in-frame beta chains were retained. Rows with one shared CDR3 protein collapse into an entry with the most common genes and DNA. The sample includes about 11,000 distinct CDR3 sequences, with approximately 52% observed a single time. The top ten clonotypes cover around 8.5% of the sample. In light of the paper, this sample's treatment or condition label describes: roughly nine-day PBMC culture with coronavirus spike peptide pools or control peptides (ViraFEST assay).

Sequencing was done on a sample of CD4+ T cells from blood, cultured in vitro. These receptors were taken from a human donor who had recovered from COVID-19.

The table lists this clonotype with a few counts. The J gene is TRBJ1-6, the V gene TRBV15; possible D gene TRBD1, 5 bases. CDR1 LNHNV and CDR2 YYDKDF come from the germline V gene (reference sequence). V gave up 6 bases and J gave up 5 bases, with 14 bases separating them. This CDR3 has 15 amino acids. Here the CDR3 DNA reads TGTGCCACCAGTACGACGGGACTCAATAATTCACCCCTCCACTTT. This translates into CATSTTGLNNSPLHF.

J is TRBJ1-4 and V is TRBV6-1; 10 bases line up with TRBD1. The ends lost 6 bases at V and 1 base at J; junction bases unmatched: 2. In germline, CDR1 is MNHNS, CDR2 SASEGT. The CDR3 loop spans 15 amino acids. The chain's CDR3 is CASRDRGGTNEKLFF. The CDR3 DNA follows: TGTGCCAGCAGGGACAGGGGGGGAACTAATGAAAAACTGTTTTTT.

This sequence joins TRBV20-1 and TRBJ2-2; TRBD1 agrees at 10 bases. V trimming: 6 bases; J trimming: 2 bases; junction bases outside the gene matches: 9. Germline CDR1 DFQATT, CDR2 SNEGSKA (reference sequence). The CDR3 extends over 16 amino acids. CDR3 sequence: CSAEGTGAHNTGELFF. The CDR3 nucleotides are TGCAGTGCAGAGGGGACAGGGGCGCACAACACCGGGGAGCTGTTTTTT.

This clonotype was found a few times. This chain joins TRBV24-1 and TRBJ2-3, with 8 bases aligning to TRBD2. This CDR3 has 14 amino acids. V shed 7 bases, J shed 2 bases, and the junction held 4 bases outside the gene matches. Germline CDR1 is KGHDR and CDR2 is SFDVKD. The CDR3 DNA reads TGTGCCACCAGATCTAGCGGGTCCACAGATACGCAGTATTTT. Protein sequence: CATRSSGSTDTQYF.